This T cell receptor beta chain comes out of a study of blood T cell repertoires in COVID-19. Germline V gene lookup returns CDR1 KGHDR and CDR2 SFDVKD. Trimming cost V 1 base and J 4 bases; bases outside gene matches: 5. CDR3 length equals 16 residues. Clones were sequenced by immunoSEQ multiplex PCR, and TCRdb holds only the in-frame ones, with some missing. The sample consists of about 72,000 clones, just over 85% of them appearing once. The receptor was derived from a man under 40 with acute or convalescent COVID-19. J is TRBJ2-1 and V is TRBV24-1, with 8 nucleotides matching TRBD2. The sequenced material came from peripheral blood. CDR3 nucleotides: TGTGCCACCAGTGATTTCCAGCGGGGGTTATACAATGAGCAGTTCTTC. It codes for CATSDFQRGLYNEQFF.